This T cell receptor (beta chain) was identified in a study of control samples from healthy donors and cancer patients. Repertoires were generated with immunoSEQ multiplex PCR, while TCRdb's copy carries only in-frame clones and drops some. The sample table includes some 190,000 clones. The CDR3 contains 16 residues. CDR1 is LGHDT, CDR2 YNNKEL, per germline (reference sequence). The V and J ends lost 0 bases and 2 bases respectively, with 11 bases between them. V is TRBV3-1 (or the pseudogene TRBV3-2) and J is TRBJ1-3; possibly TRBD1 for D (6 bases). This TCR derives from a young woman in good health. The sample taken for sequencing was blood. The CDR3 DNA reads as TGTGCCAGCAGCCAAGAAGGGGGGGCTGCTGGAAACACCATATATTTT. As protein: CASSQEGGAAGNTIYF.